Each of the 25 T cell receptor beta chains below was sequenced from the same sample in a study of blood T cell repertoires in COVID-19 (dated by TCRdb to 2018 to 2021). Libraries were constructed by the immunoSEQ multiplex PCR assay. TCRdb holds this immuneACCESS table with in-frame rearrangements only. Some clones are missing; in checked studies, unresolved V genes explain under half, and the rest has no known cause. Recorded for this sample are roughly 140,000 clones; around four fifths of them occurred a single time. The ten largest clones take up about 40% of the sample. Sequences were obtained from peripheral blood. Receptors were obtained from a human donor in a cohort sampled during active COVID-19.

This sequence joins TRBV7-6 and TRBJ1-5, with a possible D match to TRBD1 (5 bases). The V gene lost 2 bases and the J gene lost 5 bases, with 10 bases spanning the gap. The CDR3 has 14 residues. Germline CDR1 SGHVS, CDR2 FNYEAQ. The CDR3 DNA reads TGTGCCAGCAGCTTAAGTTCGGGGGATCAGCCCCAGCATTTT. Translated: CASSLSSGDQPQHF.

V usage is TRBV29-1 and J usage is TRBJ1-1; 7 bases are a match to TRBD1. V lost 4 bases, J lost 4 bases, and 6 bases stayed unmatched. Germline V lookup: CDR1 SQVTM, CDR2 ANQGSEA. The CDR3 is 13 amino acids. CDR3 in DNA: TGCAGCGTTGGACGACAGGGAGTCACTGAAGCTTTCTTT. Amino acids: CSVGRQGVTEAFF.

V is TRBV30 and J is TRBJ2-2; D might be TRBD2 (6 bases). Trimming left V 2 bases short and J 1 base short, with 17 bases between. Germline V lookup: CDR1 GTSNPN, CDR2 SVGIG (reference sequence). The CDR3 has 17 residues. CDR3: CAWSPVASALNTGELFF. As DNA, the CDR3 is TGTGCCTGGAGTCCGGTGGCTAGCGCCTTGAACACCGGGGAGCTGTTTTTT.

This clone has just one count. The chain is built from TRBV2 and TRBJ2-7; D call uncertain. The CDR3 is 12 residues long. V shed 6 bases and J shed 2 bases, with 8 bases lying between them. Germline values: CDR1 SNHLY, CDR2 FYNNEI. CDR3 region: CASRSPAYEQYF. CDR3 in DNA: TGTGCCAGCAGGTCCCCAGCCTACGAGCAGTACTTC.

The rearrangement links TRBV6-5 to TRBJ1-6; no definite D call. The CDR3 is 14 amino acids. V lost 2 bases, J lost 6 bases, and 8 bases lay in between. Per germline, CDR1 MNHEY and CDR2 SVGAGI. CDR3 loop: CASSYASGNSPLHF. The CDR3 DNA reads TGTGCCAGCAGTTACGCCTCGGGTAATTCACCCCTCCACTTT.

This chain joins TRBV4-1 and TRBJ2-7; weak D call: TRBD2 (5 bases). This CDR3 is built from 13 residues. V was pared by 4 bases and J by 7 bases, with 14 bases between. Germline CDR1 reads MGHRA; CDR2 reads YSYEKL. Here the CDR3 DNA reads TGCGCCAGCAGCCTGAGGAACTCGGGGGAGCAGTACTTC. Translation gives CASSLRNSGEQYF.

The J gene is TRBJ1-1, the V gene TRBV18; 7 nucleotides line up with TRBD1. Germline CDR1 is KGHSH and CDR2 is LQKENI. With V trimmed by 1 base and J by 0 bases, 2 bases remained unmatched. The CDR3 covers 15 residues. The CDR3 protein is CASSPLQGMNTEAFF. CDR3 in DNA: TGTGCCAGCTCACCACTACAGGGGATGAACACTGAAGCTTTCTTT.

The V call is TRBV5-4, the J call TRBJ2-7, with 11 bases lining up with TRBD1. CDR1 SGHNT and CDR2 YYREEE come from the germline V gene (reference sequence). This CDR3 is 16 amino acids long. The V gene end was trimmed by 2 bases and the J gene end by 1 base; junction bases not matched to a gene: 5. The CDR3 coding sequence is TGTGCCAGCAGCTTCTGGACAGGGGGCGCGTCCTACGAGCAGTACTTC. Its translation is CASSFWTGGASYEQYF.

V is TRBV4-3 and J is TRBJ1-2; D ambiguous. Germline CDR1 reads LGHNA; CDR2 reads YSLEER. V dropped 0 bases and J dropped 4 bases, with 12 bases sitting between them. CDR3 size: 15 residues. CDR3 nucleotide sequence: TGCGCCAGCAGCCAAGACCCAGACAACAGCTATGGCTACACCTTC. The encoded protein is CASSQDPDNSYGYTF.

The chain links TRBV28 to TRBJ2-2; D possibly corresponds to TRBD2 (6 bases). The germline V gene has CDR1 MDHEN and CDR2 SYDVKM. The CDR3 spans 16 residues. The ends were cut back, 8 bases at V and 5 bases at J, with 21 bases in the middle. The CDR3 DNA sequence: TGTGCCAGCGAGCACGGGGGACTTGTTCAAACCGGGGAGCTGTTTTTT. It specifies CASEHGGLVQTGELFF.

The CDR3 nucleotides read TGTGCCAGCAGCTTGGTCGGCGGATACTATGGCTACACCTTC. It translates to CASSLVGGYYGYTF. V is TRBV5-6 and J is TRBJ1-2; D is unresolved. Trimming removed 0 bases at V and 3 bases at J, with 9 bases between. The CDR3 consists of 14 residues. Germline-derived CDR1 and CDR2 are SGHDT and YYEEEE.

This chain connects TRBV4-1 to TRBJ1-5, with 7 positions matching TRBD1. The CDR3 covers 17 residues. J was trimmed by 6 bases and V by 0 bases; bases with no gene match: 11. Germline CDR1 is MGHRA and CDR2 is YSYEKL. The CDR3 loop is CASSQDRAGGGVQPQHF. CDR3 nucleotides: TGCGCCAGCAGCCAAGATAGGGCAGGGGGTGGGGTTCAGCCCCAGCATTTT.

This clone was recorded only once. This CDR3 is CAVTGSGGPNQPQHF. The DNA of the CDR3 is TGTGCCGTTACTGGGTCCGGGGGGCCTAATCAGCCCCAGCATTTT. This sequence joins TRBV6-1 and TRBJ1-5; D is perhaps TRBD1 (6 bases). V was pared by 11 bases and J by 4 bases, with 21 bases between. The CDR3 length is 15 residues. Germline CDR1 reads MNHNS; CDR2 reads SASEGT.

V and J are TRBV6-5 and TRBJ1-3, with D hard to call. The CDR3 length is 15 residues. Per the germline V gene, CDR1 is MNHEY and CDR2 is SVGAGI. V lost 6 bases to trimming and J lost 0 bases, with 12 bases between them. The CDR3 region is CASRPHGSSGNTIYF. As DNA, the CDR3 is TGTGCCAGCAGACCCCACGGGAGCTCTGGAAACACCATATATTTT.

The genes are TRBV5-1 and TRBJ2-7, with D perhaps TRBD2 (7 bases). Between the trimmed V and J ends, which lost 0 bases and 5 bases, there was a span of 12 bases. The CDR3 runs 14 residues. The V gene's germline CDR1 is SGHRS and CDR2 YFSETQ. This CDR3 reads CASSLGGGVHEQYF. In nucleotides, the CDR3 is TGCGCCAGCAGCTTGGGAGGGGGGGTCCACGAGCAGTACTTC.

V usage is TRBV6-2 or TRBV6-3 and J usage is TRBJ1-2, with D hard to call. V was shortened by 2 bases and J by 4 bases, with 8 bases between the two germline ends. The CDR3 has 13 amino acids. Germline CDR1 and CDR2: MNHEY and SVGEGT. The CDR3 DNA reads as TGTGCCAGCAGTTACGATTCGGGCTATGGCTACACCTTC. Amino acid sequence: CASSYDSGYGYTF.

The chain combines TRBV6-5 with TRBJ2-7; unclear D gene. The germline V gene has CDR1 MNHEY and CDR2 SVGAGI. The CDR3 runs to 11 residues. Trimming left V 6 bases short and J 5 bases short, with 8 bases between. DNA of the CDR3: TGTGCCAGCAGGGGCGTCGACGAGCAGTACTTC. Translation gives CASRGVDEQYF.

The rearrangement links TRBV5-4 to TRBJ1-1; D is ambiguous. The CDR3 loop spans 11 amino acids. Germline CDR1 reads SGHNT; CDR2 reads YYREEE (reference sequence). V was shortened by 0 bases and J by 7 bases, with 4 bases between the two germline ends. The CDR3 nucleotides read TGTGCCAGCAGCTTGGCAGGTGAAGCTTTCTTT. Protein product: CASSLAGEAFF.

V and J are TRBV10-3 and TRBJ1-5, with 8 positions matching TRBD1. This CDR3 has 12 amino acids. The ends lost 10 bases at V and 5 bases at J; junction bases unmatched: 4. Germline CDR1 reads ENHRY; CDR2 reads SYGVKD. CDR3 nucleotides: TGTGCCAGCAGGGGGCTTGATCAGCCCCAGCATTTT. This sequence encodes CASRGLDQPQHF.

The CDR3 sequence is CASSNQVEQFF. CDR3 bases: TGTGCCAGCAGCAACCAGGTGGAGCAGTTCTTC. V gene TRBV9 combines with J gene TRBJ2-1, with unresolved D. V lost 4 bases and J lost 10, with 9 bases in between. Germline V CDR1 and CDR2: SGDLS, YYNGEE. The CDR3 covers 11 residues.

The chain joins TRBV28 to TRBJ1-6; D unresolved. The germline V and J ends were trimmed by 1 base and 7 bases, with 14 bases remaining between them. This CDR3 is 16 amino acids long. CDR1 is MDHEN, CDR2 SYDVKM, per germline. This CDR3 reads CASSLYSHVRNSPLHF. The CDR3 nucleotides are TGTGCCAGCAGTTTATACAGCCACGTCCGAAATTCACCCCTCCACTTT.

This chain connects TRBV4-1 to TRBJ1-2, with a tentative D call TRBD1 (5 bases). CDR1 MGHRA and CDR2 YSYEKL come from the germline V gene. V was trimmed by 3 bases and J by 8 bases, leaving 7 bases between them. This CDR3 has 11 residues. CDR3 bases: TGCGCCAGCAGCCAGCGGACAGGCTACACCTTC. This sequence encodes CASSQRTGYTF.

This clone was seen a few times. The sample contains more than one DNA sequence encoding this CDR3. This rearrangement joins TRBV7-2 to TRBJ1-2; no reliable D call. There are 13 residues in the CDR3. Trimming stripped 1 base from V and 3 bases from J, with 6 bases between. CDR1 is SGHTA, CDR2 FQGNSA, per germline. The DNA for the CDR3 is TGTGCCAGCAGCTTAGGCGGTGACTATGGCTACACCTTC. Translation gives CASSLGGDYGYTF.

In DNA, the CDR3 is TGTGCCAGCAGCACCCTTCTAGCGGGGGATCAAGAGACCCAGTACTTC. It specifies CASSTLLAGDQETQYF. The chain joins TRBV9 to TRBJ2-5, with 10 bases identical to TRBD2. This CDR3 has 16 residues. Per the germline V gene, CDR1 is SGDLS and CDR2 is YYNGEE. V lost 4 bases to trimming and J lost 2 bases; unmatched junction nucleotides: 8. The variable domain in full, with the rest retrieved from reference TRBV9 and TRBJ2-5, is DSGVTQTPKHLITATGQRVTLRCSPRSGDLSVYWYQQSLDQGLQFLIQYYNGEERAKGNILERFSAQQFPDLHSELNLSSLELGDSALYFCASSTLLAGDQETQYFGPGTRLLVL.

This clone was detected only once. The J gene is TRBJ2-5, the V gene TRBV6-5, with TRBD2 matching over 11 bases. V dropped 2 bases and J dropped 4; count of bases not matched to a gene: 3. CDR3 length: 15 residues. Germline CDR1 MNHEY, CDR2 SVGAGI. CDR3 coding DNA: TGTGCCAGCAGTTACCCCACTAGCGGGGGAGAGACCCAGTACTTC. Translating gives CASSYPTSGGETQYF.